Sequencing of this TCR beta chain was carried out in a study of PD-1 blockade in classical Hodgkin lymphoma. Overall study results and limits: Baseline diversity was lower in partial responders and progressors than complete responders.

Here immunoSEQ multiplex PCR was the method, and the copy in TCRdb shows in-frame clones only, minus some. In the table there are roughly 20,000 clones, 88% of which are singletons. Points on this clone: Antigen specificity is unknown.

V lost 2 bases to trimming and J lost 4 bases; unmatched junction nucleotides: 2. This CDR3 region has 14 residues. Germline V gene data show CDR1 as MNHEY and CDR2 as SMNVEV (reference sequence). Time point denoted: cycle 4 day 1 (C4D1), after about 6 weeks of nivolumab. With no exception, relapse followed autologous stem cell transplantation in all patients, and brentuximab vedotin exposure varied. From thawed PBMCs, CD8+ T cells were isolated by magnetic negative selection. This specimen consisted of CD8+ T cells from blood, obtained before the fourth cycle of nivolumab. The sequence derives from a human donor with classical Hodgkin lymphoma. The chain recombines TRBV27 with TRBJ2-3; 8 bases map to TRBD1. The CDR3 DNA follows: TGTGCCAGCAGTTTAAGGACAGGGTCAGATACGCAGTATTTT. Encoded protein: CASSLRTGSDTQYF.